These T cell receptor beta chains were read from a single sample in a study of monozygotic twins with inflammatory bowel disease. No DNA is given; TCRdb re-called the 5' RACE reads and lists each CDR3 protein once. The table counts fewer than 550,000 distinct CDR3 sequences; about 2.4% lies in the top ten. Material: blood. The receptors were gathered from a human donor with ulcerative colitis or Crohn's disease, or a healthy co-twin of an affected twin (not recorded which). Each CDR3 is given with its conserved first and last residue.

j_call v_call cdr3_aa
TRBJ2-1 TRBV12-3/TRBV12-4 CASSPTIHQKFF
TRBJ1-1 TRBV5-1 CASGGQGPYTEAFF
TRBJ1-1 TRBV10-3 CATAGTGGYTEAFF
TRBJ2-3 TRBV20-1 CSASPILAGGPDTQYF
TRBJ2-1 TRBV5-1 CASSLAEVNEQFF
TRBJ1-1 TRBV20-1 CSARDKGAWNTEAFF
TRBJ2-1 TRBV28 CASSLWAGKGSYNEQFF
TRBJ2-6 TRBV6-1 CASSHDTTSGANVLTF
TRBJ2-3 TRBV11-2 CASSLLRGLAGGRTDTQYF
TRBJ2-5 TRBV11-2 CASSQGAGALLYQETQYF
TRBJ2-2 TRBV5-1 CASSSTGSGMITGELFF
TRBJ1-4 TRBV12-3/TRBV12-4 CASSPGFSEEKLFF
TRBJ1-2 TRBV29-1 CSVEPRQGSYGYTF
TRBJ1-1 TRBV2 CASSRSHGEAFF
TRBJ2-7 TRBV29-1 CSARDTPYEQYF
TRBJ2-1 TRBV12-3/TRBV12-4 CASSPALGHAVSYNEQFF
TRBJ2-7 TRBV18 CASSPNSASYEQYF
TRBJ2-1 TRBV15 CATSRVAVDEQFF
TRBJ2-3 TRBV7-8 CASSIAGVSDTQYF
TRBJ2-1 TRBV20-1 CSAISGGSFNEQFF
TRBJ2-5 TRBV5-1 CASSNGTGGLETQYF
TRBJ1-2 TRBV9 CASSTRLSNNYGYTF
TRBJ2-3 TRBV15 CATSPTSGRSTDTQYF
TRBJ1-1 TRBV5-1 CASSSGDTGSEAFF
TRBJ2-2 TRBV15 CATSGGTGELFF
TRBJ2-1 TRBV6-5 CASSSGQSKQFF
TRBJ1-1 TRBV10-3 CAISEDHGPNTEAFF
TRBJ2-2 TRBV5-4 CASRQDGRPDTGELFF
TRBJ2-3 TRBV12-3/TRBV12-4 CASSPGSGGSRTDTQYF
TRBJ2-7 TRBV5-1 CASRSYGVRDEQYF
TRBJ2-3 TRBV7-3 CASSLLGAASTDTQYF
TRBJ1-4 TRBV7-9 CASSQAGAGEKLFF
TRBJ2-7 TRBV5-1 CASSSGTSNYEQYF
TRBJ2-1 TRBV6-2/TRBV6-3 CASSPFLAARSDEQFF
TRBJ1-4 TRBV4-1 CASSQGRVSNEKLFF
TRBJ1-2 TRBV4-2 CASSEPPGDGYTF
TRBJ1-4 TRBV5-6 CASSSLGTVGKLFF
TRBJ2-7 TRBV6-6 CASTSPGRSYEQYF
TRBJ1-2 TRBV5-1 CASSPGQGIIYGYTF
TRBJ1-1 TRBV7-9 CASSLEDRVLTEAFF
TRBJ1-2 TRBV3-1 CASSQYPGQGSDYTF
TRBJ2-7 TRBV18 CASSWDYSYEQYF